Shown below are 2 T cell receptor beta chains from a single sample sequenced in a study of blood T cell repertoires in COVID-19. Data came from immunoSEQ multiplex PCR; TCRdb stores just in-frame clones and leaves some out. The sample lists about 320,000 clones, approximately 89% seen once, with under 6% in the top ten. Sequenced material: PBMCs or T cells enriched from blood (not recorded which). These receptor sequences come from a man aged 30 to 39 who had recovered from COVID-19.

The chain recombines TRBV3-1 (or the pseudogene TRBV3-2) with TRBJ2-5, with D hard to call. Germline V lookup: CDR1 LGHDT, CDR2 YNNKEL (reference sequence). The CDR3 contains 12 residues. V gave up 2 bases and J gave up 4 bases, with 5 bases separating them. As DNA, the CDR3 is TGTGCCAGCAGCCAAACTTCAGAGACCCAGTACTTC. This translates into CASSQTSETQYF.

The rearrangement joins TRBV27 to TRBJ1-1; a weak D match, TRBD1 (5 bases). This CDR3 has 14 residues. CDR1 is MNHEY, CDR2 SMNVEV, per germline (reference sequence). V was shortened by 4 bases and J by 4 bases, with 13 bases between the two germline ends. The CDR3, as DNA: TGTGCCAGCAGTTCCAGGGTAGGTAGCACTGAAGCTTTCTTT. Translating it yields CASSSRVGSTEAFF.